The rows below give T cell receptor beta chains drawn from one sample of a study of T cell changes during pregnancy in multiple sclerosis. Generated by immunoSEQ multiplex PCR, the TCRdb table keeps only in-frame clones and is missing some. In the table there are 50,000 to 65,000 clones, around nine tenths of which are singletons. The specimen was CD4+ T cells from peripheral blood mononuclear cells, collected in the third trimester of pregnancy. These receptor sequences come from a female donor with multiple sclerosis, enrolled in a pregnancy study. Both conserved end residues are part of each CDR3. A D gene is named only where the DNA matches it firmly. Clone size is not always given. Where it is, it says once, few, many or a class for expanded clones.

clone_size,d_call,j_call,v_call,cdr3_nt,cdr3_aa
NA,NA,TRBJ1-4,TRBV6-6,TGTGCCAGCAGACCCACGTCCGGGAAGGAGTATGAAAAACTGTTTTTT,CASRPTSGKEYEKLFF
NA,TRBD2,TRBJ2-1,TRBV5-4,TGTGCCAGCAGCTCTCCGGGACTAGCGGGGGGAGGCTCCTACAATGAGCAGTTCTTC,CASSSPGLAGGGSYNEQFF
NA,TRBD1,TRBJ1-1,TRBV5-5,TGTGCCAGCAGCTCGACAGGGTACACTGAAGCTTTCTTT,CASSSTGYTEAFF
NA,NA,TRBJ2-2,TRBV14,TGTGCCAGCAGCCAAAAGCGCGGAACAAGTTGGGACACCGGGGAGCTGTTTTTT,CASSQKRGTSWDTGELFF
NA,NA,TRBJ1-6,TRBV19,TGTGCCAGTAGTAGTTACTCCTATAATTCACCCCTCCACTTT,CASSSYSYNSPLHF
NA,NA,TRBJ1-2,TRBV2,TGTGCCAGCAGTGAACCAGGGACTAACTATGGCTACACCTTC,CASSEPGTNYGYTF
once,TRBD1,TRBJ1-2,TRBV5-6,TGTGCCAGCGTGGAAGGGGGCACTGCTAACTATGGCTACACCTTC,CASVEGGTANYGYTF
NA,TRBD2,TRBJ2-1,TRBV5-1,TGCGCCAGCTCCCGGGGGGGCGCTCGAAGCAATGAGCAGTTCTTC,CASSRGGARSNEQFF
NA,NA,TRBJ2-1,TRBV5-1,TGCGCCAGCAGCTATGCCGGGATATCTGGGGTATACAATGAGCAGTTCTTC,CASSYAGISGVYNEQFF
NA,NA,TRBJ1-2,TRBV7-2,TGTGCCAGCAGCTATTACGGGCCGGGAGGCTACACCTTC,CASSYYGPGGYTF
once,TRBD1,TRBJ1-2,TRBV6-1,TGTGCCAGCAATCCGGACAGGGGAGGGTTTCATGGCTACACCTTC,CASNPDRGGFHGYTF
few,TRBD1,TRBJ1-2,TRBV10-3,TGTGCCATCAAAGGACAGGGCAACTATGGCTACACCTTC,CAIKGQGNYGYTF
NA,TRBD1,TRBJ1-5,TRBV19,TGTGCCAGTAGTCTCCGCCCGCCGGACAGGGTTAAGGGCAATCAGCCCCAGCATTTT,CASSLRPPDRVKGNQPQHF
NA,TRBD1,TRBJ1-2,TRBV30,TGTGCCTGGAGCGGGACAGGGAACGGCTACACCTTC,CAWSGTGNGYTF